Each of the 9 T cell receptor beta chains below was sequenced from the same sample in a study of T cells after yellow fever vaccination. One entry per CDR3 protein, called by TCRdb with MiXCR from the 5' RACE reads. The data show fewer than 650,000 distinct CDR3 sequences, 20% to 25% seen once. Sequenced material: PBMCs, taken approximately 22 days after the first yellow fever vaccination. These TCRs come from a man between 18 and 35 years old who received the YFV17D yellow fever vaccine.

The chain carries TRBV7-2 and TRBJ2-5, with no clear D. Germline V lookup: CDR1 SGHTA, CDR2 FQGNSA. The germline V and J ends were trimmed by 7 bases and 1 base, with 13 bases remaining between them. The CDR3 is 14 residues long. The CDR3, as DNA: TGTGCCAGCATCGCTACTATCGGCCAAGAGACCCAGTACTTC. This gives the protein CASIATIGQETQYF.

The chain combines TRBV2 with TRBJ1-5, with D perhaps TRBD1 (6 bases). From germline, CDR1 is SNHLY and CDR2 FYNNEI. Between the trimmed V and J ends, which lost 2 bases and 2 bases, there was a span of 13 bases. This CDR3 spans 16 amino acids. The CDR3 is CASSERGAHGNQPQHF. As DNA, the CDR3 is TGTGCCAGCAGTGAAAGGGGGGCGCATGGCAATCAGCCCCAGCATTTT. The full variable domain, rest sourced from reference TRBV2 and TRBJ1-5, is EPEVTQTPSHQVTQMGQEVILRCVPISNHLYFYWYRQILGQKVEFLVSFYNNEISEKSEIFDDQFSVERPDGSNFTLKIRSTKLEDSAMYFCASSERGAHGNQPQHFGDGTRLSIL.

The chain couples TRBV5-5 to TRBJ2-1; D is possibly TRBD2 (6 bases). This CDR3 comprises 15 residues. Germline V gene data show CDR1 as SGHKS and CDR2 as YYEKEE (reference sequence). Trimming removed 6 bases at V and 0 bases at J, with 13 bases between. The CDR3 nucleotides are TGTGCCAGCACCCGGGACGGGAGCTCCTACAATGAGCAGTTCTTC. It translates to CASTRDGSSYNEQFF.

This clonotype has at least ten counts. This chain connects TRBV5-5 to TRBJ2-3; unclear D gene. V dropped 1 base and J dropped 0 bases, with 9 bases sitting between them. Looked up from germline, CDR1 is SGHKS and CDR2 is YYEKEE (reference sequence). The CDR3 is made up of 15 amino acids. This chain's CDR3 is CASSLFSQSTDTQYF. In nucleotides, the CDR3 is TGTGCCAGCAGCTTGTTTTCTCAGAGCACAGATACGCAGTATTTT.

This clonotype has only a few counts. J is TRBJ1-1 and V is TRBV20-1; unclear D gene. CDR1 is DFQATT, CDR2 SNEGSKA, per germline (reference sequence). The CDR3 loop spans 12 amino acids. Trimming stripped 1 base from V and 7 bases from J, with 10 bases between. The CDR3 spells CSARVRTYEAFF. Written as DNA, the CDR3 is TGCAGTGCTAGAGTCCGGACCTATGAAGCTTTCTTT.

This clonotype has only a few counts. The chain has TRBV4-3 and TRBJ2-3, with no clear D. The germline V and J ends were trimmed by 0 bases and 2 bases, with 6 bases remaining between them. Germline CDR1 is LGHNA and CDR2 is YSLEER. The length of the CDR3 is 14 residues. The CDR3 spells CASSQDSLTDTQYF. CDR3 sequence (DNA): TGCGCCAGCAGCCAAGATAGTCTCACAGATACGCAGTATTTT.

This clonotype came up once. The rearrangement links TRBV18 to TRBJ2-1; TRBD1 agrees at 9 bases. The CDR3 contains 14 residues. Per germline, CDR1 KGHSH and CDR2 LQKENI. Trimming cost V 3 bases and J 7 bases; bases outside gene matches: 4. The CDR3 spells CASSPRDRENEQFF. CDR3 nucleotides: TGTGCCAGCTCACCCCGGGACAGGGAAAATGAGCAGTTCTTC.

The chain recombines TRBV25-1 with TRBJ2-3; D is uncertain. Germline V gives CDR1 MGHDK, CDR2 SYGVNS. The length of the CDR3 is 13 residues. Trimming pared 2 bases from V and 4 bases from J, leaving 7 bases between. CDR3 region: CASSEGESDTQYF. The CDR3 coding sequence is TGTGCCAGCAGTGAAGGGGAATCAGATACGCAGTATTTT.

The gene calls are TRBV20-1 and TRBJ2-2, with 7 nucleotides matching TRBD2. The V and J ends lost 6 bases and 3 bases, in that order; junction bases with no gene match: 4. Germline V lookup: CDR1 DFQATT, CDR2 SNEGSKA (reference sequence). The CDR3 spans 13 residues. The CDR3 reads CSASAGDTGELFF. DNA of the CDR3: TGCAGTGCAAGTGCGGGGGACACCGGGGAGCTGTTTTTT.